This paragraph covers one T cell receptor beta chain sequence. Investigators made cDNA in eight separate reactions per sample. The unique tags termed UMIs, each holding a 6-nucleotide sample barcode, were added by means of template switching. Nested PCRs of about 17 and 10 cycles, two in total, were run on TCRalpha and TCRbeta cDNA. TCRdb reprocessed the 5' RACE reads, keeping one entry per CDR3 protein, no DNA. This sample lists approximately 400,000 distinct CDR3 sequences; its ten largest clones have around 2.3%. The data belong to a study of monozygotic twins with inflammatory bowel disease. This CDR3 has 11 residues. Germline CDR1 SQVTM, CDR2 ANQGSEA.

Sequenced input: blood. The chain uses TRBV29-1 and TRBJ1-1; TCRdb names TRBD1, which stays unverified in the absence of DNA. The TCR originated in a human donor with ulcerative colitis or Crohn's disease, or a healthy co-twin of an affected twin (not recorded which). CDR3 sequence: CSVEGVEQAFF.